Below are 21 T cell receptor beta chains sequenced from a single sample in a study of shared clonotypes between healthy human individuals. Sequencing used immunoSEQ multiplex PCR; TCRdb keeps in-frame clones, though not all of them. The profile shows hundreds of thousands of clones, 76% of them singletons. Sequenced sample: PBMCs. The receptor set was obtained from a woman aged 40 to 50 in good health. Some clones in this sample may be carry-over from other donors' samples.

The CDR3 region has the DNA TGTGCCAGCAGCCAAACGGCGGGACTATACGAAGAGACCCAGTACTTC. Amino acid sequence: CASSQTAGLYEETQYF. The chain uses TRBV4-2 and TRBJ2-5, with 7 positions matching TRBD2. Germline V lookup: CDR1 LGHNA, CDR2 YNFKEQ. Trimming cost V 2 bases and J 3 bases; bases outside gene matches: 9. CDR3 length equals 16 residues.

Concerning this clone: Other DNA sequences within the sample encode an identical CDR3. V usage is TRBV30 and J usage is TRBJ2-7; no clear D. Germline CDR1 reads GTSNPN; CDR2 reads SVGIG (reference sequence). This CDR3 is built from 12 residues. V shed 0 bases and J shed 1 base, with 4 bases lying between them. In DNA form, the CDR3 reads TGTGCCTGGAGTGTACAGTCCTACGAGCAGTACTTC. Translation gives CAWSVQSYEQYF.

The CDR3 bases are TGTGCCAGCAGCCCGGACAGGGGTGACGAAAAACTGTTTTTT. Its translation: CASSPDRGDEKLFF. V is TRBV2 and J is TRBJ1-4; 9 bases are shared with TRBD1. The CDR3 runs 14 residues. V shed 6 bases, J shed 8 bases, and the junction held 7 bases outside the gene matches. Germline assignment: CDR1 SNHLY and CDR2 FYNNEI.

This clone turned up a few times. This chain joins TRBV9 and TRBJ2-2; perhaps TRBD1 as D (5 bases). With 0 bases removed from V and 2 bases from J, the gap between germline ends came to 11 bases. Germline lookup yields CDR1 SGDLS and CDR2 YYNGEE. The CDR3 loop spans 16 amino acids. For the CDR3, the DNA is TGTGCCAGCAGCGTAGTACCAGGACACAACACCGGGGAGCTGTTTTTT. This sequence encodes CASSVVPGHNTGELFF.

The chain combines TRBV4-1 with TRBJ1-1, with 7 bases identical to TRBD1. The germline gives CDR1 MGHRA, CDR2 YSYEKL. The CDR3 is made up of 16 amino acids. With 1 base clipped from V and 4 bases from J, the junction kept 9 bases outside the gene matches. The CDR3 DNA reads as TGCGCCAGCAGCCAAGGAGGGTTAACAGGGGTCACTGAAGCTTTCTTT. It specifies CASSQGGLTGVTEAFF.

The V gene is TRBV9, the J gene TRBJ2-1; D is perhaps TRBD2 (6 bases). V lost 0 bases and J 3 bases, leaving 13 bases between the germline ends. The germline V gene has CDR1 SGDLS and CDR2 YYNGEE. CDR3 length equals 16 residues. As DNA, the CDR3 is TGTGCCAGCAGCGTAGGGAGGCCGGGACTCTACAATGAGCAGTTCTTC. Translated, it gives CASSVGRPGLYNEQFF.

The gene calls are TRBV6-4 and TRBJ2-2; D tentatively fits TRBD1 or TRBD2 (5 bases each). Trimming stripped 3 bases from V and 6 bases from J, with 8 bases between. There are 13 residues in the CDR3. Germline CDR1 MRHNA, CDR2 SNTAGT. CDR3 loop: CASSEGEAGELFF. DNA of the CDR3: TGTGCCAGCAGTGAGGGGGAAGCCGGGGAGCTGTTTTTT.

The V and J genes are TRBV11-3 and TRBJ1-1; D not resolved. This CDR3 is built from 9 residues. CDR1 and CDR2 from the germline V gene are SGHNT and YENEEA. Deletions cut 11 bases from V and 11 bases from J, with 12 bases between. CDR3 DNA sequence: TGTGCCTCTCGAGACGGGGCTTTCTTT. This translates into CASRDGAFF.

The rearrangement links TRBV7-8 to TRBJ2-5, with TRBD2 as a possible D gene (6 bases). The CDR3 contains 14 residues. V was cut by 6 bases and J by 7 bases, with 18 bases left in between. Germline loops: CDR1 SGHVS, CDR2 FQNEAQ. The CDR3 DNA follows: TGTGCCAGCAGGCCCGGCGGGACGCAGGGGACCCAGTACTTC. As protein: CASRPGGTQGTQYF. Full variable domain (remainder filled in from reference TRBV7-8 and TRBJ2-5): GAGVSQSPRYKVAKRGQDVALRCDPISGHVSLFWYQQALGQGPEFLTYFQNEAQLDKSGLPSDRFFAERPEGSVSTLKIQRTQQEDSAVYLCASRPGGTQGTQYFGPGTRLLVL.

This clone has more than one count but fewer than ten. The rearrangement joins TRBV9 to TRBJ1-1; the D gene is possibly TRBD1 (5 bases). The length of the CDR3 is 17 residues. The ends were cut back, 0 bases at V and 1 base at J, with 16 bases in the middle. Germline CDR1 and CDR2: SGDLS and YYNGEE. The CDR3 reads CASSVGRDEGPNTEAFF. CDR3 nucleotides: TGTGCCAGCAGCGTAGGCCGTGATGAGGGGCCGAACACTGAAGCTTTCTTT.

This clone has a single count. Mismatch with germline at one junction end may stem from a read error. The chain carries TRBV4-1 and TRBJ2-7, with D maybe TRBD1 (6 bases). This CDR3 has 16 residues. Per germline, CDR1 MGHRA and CDR2 YSYEKL. The CDR3 loop is CASSKDATGSSYEQYF. Here the CDR3 DNA reads TGCGCCAGCAGCAAAGATGCTACAGGGAGCTCCTACGAGCAGTACTTC.

V and J are TRBV9 and TRBJ2-7, with 9 bases fitting TRBD1. The length of the CDR3 is 15 residues. Germline CDR1 is SGDLS and CDR2 is YYNGEE. After removal of 2 bases from V and 6 bases from J, the junction contained 9 bases not matched to a gene. This chain's CDR3 is CASSVSGTGLAEQYF. In nucleotides, the CDR3 is TGTGCCAGCAGCGTCTCCGGGACAGGGTTAGCCGAGCAGTACTTC.

This clone came up a few times. The chain has TRBV28 and TRBJ2-2; D is uncertain. The V gene's germline CDR1 is MDHEN and CDR2 SYDVKM. The CDR3 runs 13 residues. Trimming left V 5 bases short and J 4 bases short, with 8 bases between. The CDR3: CASSPQVTGELFF. CDR3 DNA sequence: TGTGCCAGCAGTCCCCAGGTCACCGGGGAGCTGTTTTTT.

The rearrangement links TRBV11-1 to TRBJ1-4; D not certain. There are 14 residues in the CDR3. CDR1 is SGHAT and CDR2 is FQDESV in the germline V gene (reference sequence). Trimming shortened V by 5 bases and J by 0 bases, and 7 bases separated the two germline ends. Here the CDR3 reads CASSLHTTNEKLFF. The CDR3 region has the DNA TGTGCCAGCAGCCTACACACAACTAATGAAAAACTGTTTTTT.

In DNA, the CDR3 is TGTGCCAGCAGCTGGACTAGCGGGGGGAGTGAGCAGTTCTTC. Amino acid sequence: CASSWTSGGSEQFF. V usage is TRBV7-9 and J usage is TRBJ2-1, with TRBD2 identical over 14 bases. Losses at the gene ends were 4 bases for V and 9 bases for J; bases not matched to a gene: 2. CDR3 length: 14 residues. Germline lookup yields CDR1 SEHNR and CDR2 FQNEAQ (reference sequence).

The genes are TRBV7-3 and TRBJ2-1; TRBD1 might be the D (6 bases). Germline V gene lookup returns CDR1 SGHTA and CDR2 FQGTGA. V was shortened by 3 bases and J by 5 bases, with 17 bases between the two germline ends. This CDR3 region has 16 residues. The CDR3 sequence is CASSFSSGHTNNEQFF. The CDR3 DNA reads as TGTGCCAGCAGCTTTTCTTCGGGACACACAAACAATGAGCAGTTCTTC.

The V call is TRBV30, the J call TRBJ1-4; 9 positions match TRBD1. Trimming removed 2 bases from V and 8 bases from J; junction bases left unmatched: 9. The germline V gene has CDR1 GTSNPN and CDR2 SVGIG (reference sequence). This CDR3 comprises 15 residues. CDR3 loop: CAWSTLTGGAEKLFF. The CDR3 DNA sequence: TGTGCCTGGAGTACACTAACAGGGGGCGCCGAAAAACTGTTTTTT.

This clone was observed a single time. This chain joins TRBV29-1 and TRBJ2-1, with D uncertain. V lost 6 bases, J lost 4 bases, and 10 bases lay in between. Germline assignment: CDR1 SQVTM and CDR2 ANQGSEA. The CDR3 extends over 12 amino acids. CDR3 DNA: TGCAGCGTGGCTAAGGAGTACAATGAGCAGTTCTTC. Translation gives CSVAKEYNEQFF.

This clone was seen many times. This chain connects TRBV30 to TRBJ2-5; 8 bases align to TRBD1. Germline-derived CDR1 and CDR2 are GTSNPN and SVGIG (reference sequence). The CDR3 has 13 amino acids. J gave up 2 bases and V 4 bases, and 3 bases lay outside the gene matches. CDR3 in amino acids: CAWMGQEQETQYF. Written as DNA, the CDR3 is TGTGCCTGGATGGGACAGGAGCAAGAGACCCAGTACTTC.

In this sample, this clone turned up once. The chain employs TRBV11-2 and TRBJ2-7; a weak D match, TRBD2 (5 bases). Trimming removed 2 bases from V and 9 bases from J, with 20 bases in between. The CDR3 covers 15 residues. In germline, CDR1 is SGHAT, CDR2 FQNNGV. Written as DNA, the CDR3 is TGTGCCAGCAGCTTAACTTCGGGGATCTACGAGGGGCAGTACTTC. Translated: CASSLTSGIYEGQYF.

V and J are TRBV18 and TRBJ1-1, with TRBD1 identical over 7 bases. J gave up 5 bases and V 4 bases, and 7 bases lay outside the gene matches. This CDR3 is 14 amino acids long. Germline CDR1 KGHSH, CDR2 LQKENI. CDR3 protein: CASSLTGEGTEAFF. CDR3 DNA: TGTGCCAGCTCACTTACAGGGGAGGGTACTGAAGCTTTCTTT.